This T cell receptor beta chain is from a study of OX40 agonist ivuxolimab in advanced cancers. Study as a whole: A partial response was reached by three patients: one with hepatocellular carcinoma and two with cutaneous melanoma.

The trim removed 1 base at V and 14 bases at J, leaving 11 bases unmatched. The CDR3 extends over 14 amino acids. Germline assignment: CDR1 SGHTA and CDR2 FQGNSA. Assay used: immunoSEQ multiplex PCR; TCRdb lists only in-frame clones, some missing. Of roughly 50,000 clones listed, around four fifths are singletons. The receptor's source is an adult with an advanced solid tumor such as melanoma, head and neck, liver or kidney cancer. This rearrangement joins TRBV7-2 to TRBJ2-3, with 8 bases fitting TRBD1. Here the sequenced sample was CD4+ or CD8+ T cells sorted from blood, taken in a trial of the OX40 agonist ivuxolimab. CDR3 loop: CASSLERTGLVRYF. The CDR3 nucleotides read TGTGCCAGCAGCTTAGAACGGACAGGGTTAGTTAGGTATTTT.